Listed below are T cell receptor beta chains from one sample, sequenced in a study of naive and memory T cell subsets. TCRdb re-called the UMI-ligation and nested PCR reads through MiXCR, storing one row per CDR3 protein. The sample includes about 150,000 distinct CDR3 sequences, over 20% seen only once; the top ten take over 0.09%. Sequenced input: naive CD4+ T cells from blood. Receptors originate from a human donor in good health. Both conserved end residues are part of each CDR3. Each record gives: D gene, J gene, V gene, clone size, CDR3 DNA, CDR3 protein. D genes are given only for firm matches. Some rows mark clone size as missing; the rest say once, few, many or name a class of expanded clone.

D gene: NA
J gene: TRBJ2-4
V gene: TRBV2
clone size: NA
CDR3 DNA: TGTGCCAGCAGTGGAAGGTCAGGGGTAGCCAAAAACATTCAGTACTTC
CDR3 protein: CASSGRSGVAKNIQYF

D gene: NA
J gene: TRBJ1-5
V gene: TRBV28
clone size: once
CDR3 DNA: TGTGCCAGCAGTTTACCCTTTTTAGCGGGAGGCAATCAGCCCCAGCATTTT
CDR3 protein: CASSLPFLAGGNQPQHF

D gene: NA
J gene: TRBJ1-2
V gene: TRBV3-1
clone size: NA
CDR3 DNA: TGTGCCAGCAGCCCACAGGTGCCCAGTAGACGCTACACCTTC
CDR3 protein: CASSPQVPSRRYTF

D gene: NA
J gene: TRBJ2-5
V gene: TRBV6-5
clone size: NA
CDR3 DNA: TGTGCCAGCAGTTACTCTCTTTTCGGGGCGGGAGAGACCCAGTACTTC
CDR3 protein: CASSYSLFGAGETQYF

D gene: TRBD2
J gene: TRBJ2-7
V gene: TRBV7-2
clone size: few
CDR3 DNA: TGTGCCAGCAGCTTAGGCGGGAGGCCCTACGAGCAGTACTTC
CDR3 protein: CASSLGGRPYEQYF

D gene: TRBD1
J gene: TRBJ1-5
V gene: TRBV28
clone size: few
CDR3 DNA: TGTGCCAGCAGTCCCGACAGGGGGCCTCAGCATTTT
CDR3 protein: CASSPDRGPQHF

D gene: NA
J gene: TRBJ2-1
V gene: TRBV29-1
clone size: NA
CDR3 DNA: TGCAGCGTTACGGGTCTCGGATGGGATGAGCAGTTCTTC
CDR3 protein: CSVTGLGWDEQFF

D gene: NA
J gene: TRBJ2-1
V gene: TRBV20-1
clone size: NA
CDR3 DNA: TGCAGTACTGACGGGCCGACCGGGCATGAGCAGTTCTTC
CDR3 protein: CSTDGPTGHEQFF

D gene: NA
J gene: TRBJ2-7
V gene: TRBV2
clone size: NA
CDR3 DNA: TGTGCCAGCAGTGTCATAGACCCCTACGAGCAGTACTTC
CDR3 protein: CASSVIDPYEQYF

D gene: TRBD1
J gene: TRBJ2-7
V gene: TRBV7-8
clone size: many
CDR3 DNA: TGTGCCAGCAGCCAGGACAGGGCCTACTTC
CDR3 protein: CASSQDRAYF

D gene: NA
J gene: TRBJ2-5
V gene: TRBV11-2
clone size: NA
CDR3 DNA: TGTGCCAGCAGCTTAGTACGGGGCATGGGGCAAGAGACCCAGTACTTC
CDR3 protein: CASSLVRGMGQETQYF

D gene: NA
J gene: TRBJ2-7
V gene: TRBV28
clone size: NA
CDR3 DNA: TGTGCCAGCAGTTTTCAGGGGTTAACCTACGAGCAGTACTTC
CDR3 protein: CASSFQGLTYEQYF

D gene: NA
J gene: TRBJ2-3
V gene: TRBV7-8
clone size: NA
CDR3 DNA: TGTGCCAGCAGCTTGGGGCAGCGGGGCACAGATACGCAGTATTTT
CDR3 protein: CASSLGQRGTDTQYF

D gene: NA
J gene: TRBJ2-7
V gene: TRBV28
clone size: NA
CDR3 DNA: TGTGCCAGCAGGGAGGAGGGGGCCAGGTGGTACGAGCAGTACTTC
CDR3 protein: CASREEGARWYEQYF

D gene: TRBD2
J gene: TRBJ2-7
V gene: TRBV27
clone size: NA
CDR3 DNA: TGTGCCAGCAGTTCGGGACTAGCGGGATACTACGAGCAGTACTTC
CDR3 protein: CASSSGLAGYYEQYF

D gene: NA
J gene: TRBJ1-1
V gene: TRBV12-3/TRBV12-4
clone size: few
CDR3 DNA: TGTGCCAGCAGTTCATGGGGCACTGAAGCTTTCTTT
CDR3 protein: CASSSWGTEAFF

D gene: TRBD1
J gene: TRBJ1-1
V gene: TRBV7-9
clone size: NA
CDR3 DNA: TGTGCCAGCAGCCCTGACAGGGTCCGGAACACTGAAGCTTTCTTT
CDR3 protein: CASSPDRVRNTEAFF

D gene: TRBD1
J gene: TRBJ2-7
V gene: TRBV6-5
clone size: NA
CDR3 DNA: TGTGCCAGCAGTTTCGGGACAGCCTACGAGCAGTACTTC
CDR3 protein: CASSFGTAYEQYF

D gene: NA
J gene: TRBJ1-1
V gene: TRBV6-6
clone size: once
CDR3 DNA: TGTGCCAGCAGTTACGGGGAGCAGGTGAACACTGAAGCTTTCTTT
CDR3 protein: CASSYGEQVNTEAFF

D gene: NA
J gene: TRBJ1-1
V gene: TRBV7-8
clone size: few
CDR3 DNA: TGTGCCAGCAGCTCAGGGCTCAACACTGAAGCTTTCTTT
CDR3 protein: CASSSGLNTEAFF

D gene: NA
J gene: TRBJ2-3
V gene: TRBV2
clone size: NA
CDR3 DNA: TGTGCCAACGTGGGACTCACAGATACGCAGTATTTT
CDR3 protein: CANVGLTDTQYF

D gene: NA
J gene: TRBJ2-7
V gene: TRBV6-5
clone size: NA
CDR3 DNA: TGTGCCAGCAGGTCTCGGTCCCGAGAGCAGTACTTC
CDR3 protein: CASRSRSREQYF

D gene: NA
J gene: TRBJ1-1
V gene: TRBV27
clone size: NA
CDR3 DNA: TGTGCCAGCAGCTCCATGAGAGCCCCTGGAGCTTTCTTT
CDR3 protein: CASSSMRAPGAFF

D gene: NA
J gene: TRBJ2-1
V gene: TRBV11-1
clone size: NA
CDR3 DNA: TGTGCCAGCAGCCCCGGAGAACATCGGAGAGGGGAGCAGTTCTTC
CDR3 protein: CASSPGEHRRGEQFF

D gene: NA
J gene: TRBJ2-7
V gene: TRBV28
clone size: NA
CDR3 DNA: TGTGCCAGCAGGCGTGAAGGGTCTATAACGTACTTC
CDR3 protein: CASRREGSITYF

D gene: NA
J gene: TRBJ1-1
V gene: TRBV6-5
clone size: few
CDR3 DNA: TGTGCCAGCACAACTTATGGGAGCACTGAAGCTTTCTTT
CDR3 protein: CASTTYGSTEAFF

D gene: NA
J gene: TRBJ2-7
V gene: TRBV6-6
clone size: few
CDR3 DNA: TGTGCCAGCAGTTACGAGGGAACCCACTACGAGCAGTACTTC
CDR3 protein: CASSYEGTHYEQYF

D gene: NA
J gene: TRBJ1-1
V gene: TRBV3-1
clone size: NA
CDR3 DNA: TGTGCCAGCAGCCAAGAGACCGGTGTGAACACTGAAGCTTTCTTT
CDR3 protein: CASSQETGVNTEAFF

D gene: NA
J gene: TRBJ2-3
V gene: TRBV7-2
clone size: few
CDR3 DNA: TGTGCCAGCAGCTTAGCGAAGTCAGATACGCAGTATTTT
CDR3 protein: CASSLAKSDTQYF

D gene: NA
J gene: TRBJ2-3
V gene: TRBV29-1
clone size: NA
CDR3 DNA: TGCAGCGTGGCGGCAGTCAGCACAGATACGCAGTATTTT
CDR3 protein: CSVAAVSTDTQYF

D gene: TRBD2
J gene: TRBJ2-7
V gene: TRBV19
clone size: NA
CDR3 DNA: TGTGCCAGTAGTATAGGCGGCCTGGCTAGCGGGAGCTACGAGCAGTACTTC
CDR3 protein: CASSIGGLASGSYEQYF

D gene: NA
J gene: TRBJ2-7
V gene: TRBV15
clone size: few
CDR3 DNA: TGTGCCACCAGCAGAATGGGGGCGGCCAGCTCCTACGAGCAGTACTTC
CDR3 protein: CATSRMGAASSYEQYF

D gene: TRBD1
J gene: TRBJ2-7
V gene: TRBV5-6
clone size: few
CDR3 DNA: TGTGCCAGCCTCCCCCAGGGGGCCTACTCCTACGAGCAGTACTTC
CDR3 protein: CASLPQGAYSYEQYF

D gene: TRBD2
J gene: TRBJ2-3
V gene: TRBV5-1
clone size: NA
CDR3 DNA: TGCGCCAGCACTTCCACTAGCGGATTAGATACGCAGTATTTT
CDR3 protein: CASTSTSGLDTQYF

D gene: TRBD1
J gene: TRBJ2-1
V gene: TRBV9
clone size: few
CDR3 DNA: TGTGCCAGCAGCGCCCGGGACAGGGGAATCAATGAGCAGTTCTTC
CDR3 protein: CASSARDRGINEQFF

D gene: NA
J gene: TRBJ2-4
V gene: TRBV7-2
clone size: few
CDR3 DNA: TGTGCCAGCAGCTTAGCGCCTGCTCTAGCCAAAAACATTCAGTACTTC
CDR3 protein: CASSLAPALAKNIQYF

D gene: TRBD2
J gene: TRBJ2-7
V gene: TRBV6-1
clone size: NA
CDR3 DNA: TGTGCCAGCAATATGGCTAGCGGAGCCTACGAGCAGTACTTC
CDR3 protein: CASNMASGAYEQYF

D gene: TRBD2
J gene: TRBJ2-7
V gene: TRBV6-6
clone size: many
CDR3 DNA: TGTGCCAGCAGTTTGCAGACTAGCCCCGCGAACTTC
CDR3 protein: CASSLQTSPANF

D gene: NA
J gene: TRBJ2-7
V gene: TRBV28
clone size: NA
CDR3 DNA: TGTGCCAGCAGTTTGCCTCTTTTACTAGAAGGGTCCTCCTACGAGCAGTACTTC
CDR3 protein: CASSLPLLLEGSSYEQYF

D gene: TRBD2
J gene: TRBJ2-1
V gene: TRBV29-1
clone size: few
CDR3 DNA: TGCAGCGTTGAGCTGATGGGGACTAGCGGTAGCTCCTACAATGAGCAGTTCTTC
CDR3 protein: CSVELMGTSGSSYNEQFF

D gene: NA
J gene: TRBJ2-7
V gene: TRBV5-1
clone size: NA
CDR3 DNA: TGCGCCAGCAGCTTGGTGGCGGGGGCCATCTACGAGCAGTACTTC
CDR3 protein: CASSLVAGAIYEQYF

D gene: TRBD2
J gene: TRBJ2-5
V gene: TRBV6-6
clone size: NA
CDR3 DNA: TGTGCCAGCAGCCTAGGACTAGCGGGAGCCCCGTACCAAGAGACCCAGTACTTC
CDR3 protein: CASSLGLAGAPYQETQYF

D gene: NA
J gene: TRBJ2-1
V gene: TRBV20-1
clone size: NA
CDR3 DNA: TGCAGTCATGCTGTGGGTATCGGAAGCTACAATGAGCAGTTCTTC
CDR3 protein: CSHAVGIGSYNEQFF

D gene: NA
J gene: TRBJ2-7
V gene: TRBV7-2
clone size: NA
CDR3 DNA: TGTGCCAGCAGCCCCACCCCATATCACCGCGACTCCTACGAGCAGTACTTC
CDR3 protein: CASSPTPYHRDSYEQYF

D gene: TRBD1
J gene: TRBJ1-1
V gene: TRBV3-1
clone size: NA
CDR3 DNA: TGTGCCAGCACGACAGGGAGAGCTGAAGCTTTCTTT
CDR3 protein: CASTTGRAEAFF

D gene: NA
J gene: TRBJ2-1
V gene: TRBV5-5
clone size: NA
CDR3 DNA: TGTGCCAGCAGCCCCTACCTTAGCAGGGAATACAATGAGCAGTTCTTC
CDR3 protein: CASSPYLSREYNEQFF

D gene: NA
J gene: TRBJ2-3
V gene: TRBV5-1
clone size: NA
CDR3 DNA: TGCGCCAGCAGCCAGACCATCACAGATACGCAGTATTTT
CDR3 protein: CASSQTITDTQYF

D gene: NA
J gene: TRBJ2-3
V gene: TRBV5-1
clone size: few
CDR3 DNA: TGCGCCAGCACCCCTGGCGGGACTAGCACAGATACGCAGTATTTT
CDR3 protein: CASTPGGTSTDTQYF

D gene: TRBD2
J gene: TRBJ2-1
V gene: TRBV20-1
clone size: NA
CDR3 DNA: TGCAGTGCTAGAGTACCGATAGCGGGCGTCTACAATGAGCAGTTCTTC
CDR3 protein: CSARVPIAGVYNEQFF

D gene: TRBD2
J gene: TRBJ2-1
V gene: TRBV24-1
clone size: few
CDR3 DNA: TGTGCCACCAGTGATTTTGGGACTAGCGGGAAAAATGAGCAGTTCTTC
CDR3 protein: CATSDFGTSGKNEQFF

D gene: NA
J gene: TRBJ2-7
V gene: TRBV20-1
clone size: NA
CDR3 DNA: TGCAGTGCTAACCACGTTAACGAGCAGTACTTC
CDR3 protein: CSANHVNEQYF

D gene: NA
J gene: TRBJ2-7
V gene: TRBV12-3/TRBV12-4
clone size: few
CDR3 DNA: TGTGCCAGCAATTCCGGGACTGGTCTCGAGCAGTACTTC
CDR3 protein: CASNSGTGLEQYF

D gene: TRBD1
J gene: TRBJ1-5
V gene: TRBV30
clone size: NA
CDR3 DNA: TGTGCCTGGTCCGGGACAGGGGATCAGCCCCAGCATTTT
CDR3 protein: CAWSGTGDQPQHF

D gene: NA
J gene: TRBJ2-3
V gene: TRBV5-1
clone size: few
CDR3 DNA: TGCGCCAGCAGCCAAGCTGATAGCACAGATACGCAGTATTTT
CDR3 protein: CASSQADSTDTQYF

D gene: TRBD2
J gene: TRBJ2-1
V gene: TRBV24-1
clone size: NA
CDR3 DNA: TGTGCCACCAGTGACCCGGGACTAGCGGGAGGGGGGCAGTTCTTC
CDR3 protein: CATSDPGLAGGGQFF

D gene: TRBD1
J gene: TRBJ1-6
V gene: TRBV6-1
clone size: NA
CDR3 DNA: TGTGCCAGCAGCCAAAGGACAGGGATCTCCTATAATTCACCCCTCCACTTT
CDR3 protein: CASSQRTGISYNSPLHF